Each of the 10 T cell receptor beta chains below was sequenced from the same sample in a study of shared clonotypes between healthy human individuals. Profiling relied on immunoSEQ multiplex PCR, and the TCRdb table lists in-frame clones only, not all of them. The table has 2 million to 2.5 million clones, 95% seen once. Source material: naive CD4+ T cells sorted from blood. The subset denotes: CD45RA+ positively selected. The receptors stem from a young man in good health.

This chain uses TRBV30 with TRBJ2-7; 8 nucleotides match TRBD1. There are 14 residues in the CDR3. The V gene's germline CDR1 is GTSNPN and CDR2 SVGIG (reference sequence). J was trimmed by 4 bases and V by 1 base; bases with no gene match: 6. The CDR3 protein is CAWSGQGLGYEQYF. In DNA form, the CDR3 reads TGTGCCTGGAGTGGACAGGGGCTAGGGTACGAGCAGTACTTC.

The chain joins TRBV7-3 to TRBJ1-1, with D possibly matching TRBD1 (5 bases). CDR3 length: 12 residues. Germline V lookup: CDR1 SGHTA, CDR2 FQGTGA. V lost 8 bases, J lost 1 base, and 8 bases lay in between. The CDR3 nucleotides are TGTGCCAGCGGACACCCGAACACTGAAGCTTTCTTT. Protein product: CASGHPNTEAFF.

This sequence joins TRBV5-8 and TRBJ1-5, with TRBD1 identical over 8 bases. The CDR3 is 15 amino acids. Germline CDR1 SGHTS, CDR2 YDEGEE. V dropped 0 bases and J dropped 7; count of bases not matched to a gene: 6. CDR3 DNA: TGTGCCAGCAGCTTGGAGCCAGGGGGCCGGCAGCCCCAGCATTTT. Its translation: CASSLEPGGRQPQHF.

Regarding this clone: Different DNA sequences within this sample yield the same CDR3. The CDR3 region is CSATQGYEQYF. The CDR3 DNA sequence: TGCAGTGCTACACAGGGGTACGAGCAGTACTTC. This chain uses TRBV20-1 with TRBJ2-7; the match to TRBD1 covers 7 bases. CDR3 length: 11 amino acids. Per germline, CDR1 DFQATT and CDR2 SNEGSKA (reference sequence). V lost 4 bases to trimming and J lost 4 bases; unmatched junction nucleotides: 1.

This chain uses TRBV11-2 with TRBJ1-1; a possible D gene is TRBD1 (6 bases). Trimming removed 3 bases at V and 0 bases at J, with 8 bases between. In germline, CDR1 is SGHAT, CDR2 FQNNGV. The CDR3 length is 14 residues. The CDR3: CASSFGQLNTEAFF. The CDR3 nucleotides are TGTGCCAGCAGCTTCGGACAGTTGAACACTGAAGCTTTCTTT.

This chain links TRBV2 with TRBJ1-5; no firm D call. Germline values: CDR1 SNHLY, CDR2 FYNNEI. The CDR3 has 15 amino acids. V lost 1 base and J 2 bases, leaving 9 bases between the germline ends. As DNA, the CDR3 is TGTGCCAGCAGTGAAGAGGGATTCGGCAATCAGCCCCAGCATTTT. Residues: CASSEEGFGNQPQHF.

About this clone itself: At the DNA level, this CDR3 is encoded by other sequences in the same sample as well. V and J are TRBV2 and TRBJ2-7; TRBD1 is a possible D gene (6 bases). Germline V gives CDR1 SNHLY, CDR2 FYNNEI. Trimming removed 6 bases from V and 0 bases from J, with 12 bases in between. The length of the CDR3 is 14 residues. The CDR3 DNA reads as TGTGCCAGCAGCCTTCAGGGGAGCTCCTACGAGCAGTACTTC. This translates into CASSLQGSSYEQYF.

A remark on this clone: Other DNA sequences from this sample encode an identical CDR3 as well. This chain joins TRBV19 and TRBJ1-6; 9 bases align to TRBD1. The length of the CDR3 is 15 residues. V trimming: 4 bases; J trimming: 6 bases; junction bases outside the gene matches: 4. Germline V CDR1 and CDR2: LNHDA, SQIVND (reference sequence). CDR3 DNA: TGTGCCAGTAGTACTTCGGGACAGGGTAATTCACCCCTCCACTTT. The encoded protein is CASSTSGQGNSPLHF.

This clone appeared once. The chain combines TRBV20-1 with TRBJ1-2; no clear D. The CDR3 consists of 11 residues. V lost 6 bases, J lost 5 bases, and 10 bases lay in between. Germline V gene data show CDR1 as DFQATT and CDR2 as SNEGSKA (reference sequence). The DNA of the CDR3 is TGCAGTGCCGCAAAAGGTTATGGCTACACCTTC. Its protein is CSAAKGYGYTF.

The rearrangement joins TRBV4-1 to TRBJ2-3, with 10 bases identical to TRBD2. This CDR3 spans 14 amino acids. V lost 4 bases, J lost 5 bases, and 3 bases stayed unmatched. Germline values: CDR1 MGHRA, CDR2 YSYEKL. CDR3 DNA sequence: TGCGCCAGCAGCCCCGGGACTAGCGAAGATACGCAGTATTTT. Its protein is CASSPGTSEDTQYF.